This T cell receptor (beta chain) was identified in a study of esophageal squamous cell carcinoma under preoperative chemotherapy (dated by TCRdb to between 2018 and 2020). With regard to the full study: TCR repertoires were profiled in both peripheral blood T cells and tumor-infiltrating lymphocytes. The effects of paclitaxel-nedaplatin chemotherapy on T-cell receptor repertoires in patients with esophageal squamous cell carcinoma were assessed. Five patients with primary esophageal squamous cell carcinoma made up the cohort. Repertoires from samples taken before paclitaxel-nedaplatin therapy were compared with repertoires from samples taken after paclitaxel-nedaplatin therapy. Study-wide conclusions, independent of this receptor: Post-treatment tumor-infiltrating lymphocytes appeared to be derived in part from peripheral T cells migrating into the tumor, rather than solely from local clonal changes. Immediate and substantial changes in clonotype frequency were induced by paclitaxel-nedaplatin therapy, and contraction rather than amplification was more likely to be observed among abundant clones. The cohort was small, with only 5 or 6 patients with esophageal squamous cell carcinoma analyzed. After chemotherapy, peripheral T cells showed a significant rise in TCR diversity, whereas tumor-infiltrating lymphocytes did not.

Sample time point, as interpreted from the label and publication: before preoperative PTX-NDP chemotherapy. Paclitaxel-nedaplatin was administered to patients as preoperative chemotherapy before surgery. As encoded in the germline V gene, CDR1 is SGHVS while CDR2 is FNYEAQ. Measured from the cysteine to the phenylalanine, the CDR3 is 16 residues long. Just the 48-base CDR3 DNA is kept, in frame starting at base 1. A word on this clonotype: Its antigen target is currently unknown. The junction departs from the called germline gene at one end, perhaps through a read error.

Preparation of the library involved PCR. Sequencing instrument: HiSeq X Ten. High-throughput sequencing was used to characterize the TCR repertoires. TCRdb reprocessing: public reads trimmed at Q25 with fastp, clones called with MiXCR, in-frame beta chains kept. Identical CDR3 protein sequences are pooled into one entry, listed with their most common genes and DNA. For this sample there are about 30,000 distinct CDR3 sequences; 40% to 60% appear just once. Jointly, the top ten make up about an eighth of the sample. This TCR came from a human donor with esophageal squamous cell carcinoma. The donor label of this sample is uncertain. The rearrangement joined TRBV7-6 to TRBJ2-3; the D gene is perhaps TRBD2, from 7 matching bases. The J call may be faulty, since TRBJ2-7 better matches the DNA end. The specimen was taken from a patient given preoperative chemotherapy. The nucleotide sequence is given as TGTGCCAGCGGCTTCCTCGGGGGGCGGGACCCAGAGACGCAGTACTTC. Its translation is CASGFLGGRDPETQYF.